These T cell receptor beta chains were read from a single sample in a study of cytomegalovirus exposure and HLA in healthy donors. Assay used: immunoSEQ multiplex PCR; TCRdb lists only in-frame clones, some missing. This sample's table has under 65,000 clones. The sequenced sample consisted of PBMCs. All receptors derive from a young woman in good health and CMV-seropositive. CDR3s include the opening cysteine and the closing phenylalanine or tryptophan. D genes are given only for firm matches. Some rows have no size entry. The others give once, few or many, or a class for an expanded clone.

v_call,d_call,cdr3_length,clone_size,j_call,cdr3_aa,cdr3_nt
TRBV4-1,.,15,.,TRBJ2-7,CASSQGATGGYEQYF,TGCGCCAGCAGCCAGGGGGCGACAGGAGGATACGAGCAGTACTTC
TRBV5-6,.,13,.,TRBJ2-7,CASSEPGSYEQYF,TGTGCCAGCAGTGAACCCGGCTCCTACGAGCAGTACTTC
TRBV4-1,.,12,.,TRBJ2-2,CASNTVTGELFF,TGCGCCAGCAATACAGTAACCGGGGAGCTGTTTTTT
TRBV27,TRBD1,12,.,TRBJ1-2,CASRRTGYGYTF,TGTGCCAGCAGGCGGACAGGCTATGGCTACACCTTC
TRBV28,.,12,.,TRBJ2-7,CASSAGGYEQYF,TGTGCCAGCAGCGCAGGTGGCTACGAGCAGTACTTC
TRBV5-1,TRBD1,14,.,TRBJ1-2,CASSTDRDNYGYTF,TGCGCCAGCAGCACCGACAGGGATAACTATGGCTACACCTTC
TRBV2,TRBD1,15,.,TRBJ1-2,CASVRDRGQWDGYTF,TGTGCCAGCGTTAGGGACAGGGGGCAGTGGGATGGCTACACCTTC
TRBV4-1,TRBD2,19,.,TRBJ2-3,CASSQVGTSGGVGTDTQYF,TGCGCCAGCAGCCAGGTCGGGACTAGCGGGGGGGTGGGCACAGATACGCAGTATTTT
TRBV5-1,.,15,.,TRBJ2-7,CASSPADSLAYEQYF,TGCGCCAGCAGCCCGGCGGACAGCCTAGCCTACGAGCAGTACTTC
TRBV5-1,TRBD1,15,.,TRBJ2-7,CASSEGTGVAYEQYF,TGCGCCAGCAGCGAAGGGACAGGGGTGGCCTACGAGCAGTACTTC
TRBV19,TRBD1,15,.,TRBJ1-1,CASSLTGVALTEAFF,TGTGCCAGTAGTTTGACAGGGGTGGCGTTAACTGAAGCTTTCTTT
TRBV30,.,15,.,TRBJ2-3,CACRDNESGTDTQYF,TGTGCCTGCAGGGACAATGAGAGTGGCACAGATACGCAGTATTTT
TRBV30,TRBD1,15,.,TRBJ1-6,CAWSELGQGASPLHF,TGTGCCTGGAGTGAGCTGGGACAGGGGGCTTCACCCCTCCACTTT
TRBV11-2,TRBD2,15,.,TRBJ2-3,CASSASGGATDTQYF,TGTGCCAGCAGCGCTAGCGGGGGGGCAACAGATACGCAGTATTTT
TRBV5-5,.,14,.,TRBJ1-4,CASSFGTGEEKLFF,TGTGCCAGCAGCTTCGGGACGGGGGAGGAAAAACTGTTTTTT
TRBV9,.,11,.,TRBJ1-2,CARTSPDGYTF,TGTGCCAGAACCTCCCCAGATGGCTACACCTTC
TRBV9,.,13,.,TRBJ1-4,CASNRDGNEKLFF,TGTGCCAGCAACAGGGACGGTAATGAAAAACTGTTTTTT
TRBV9,TRBD2,15,.,TRBJ2-5,CASSVGPNGGETQYF,TGTGCCAGCAGCGTGGGACCGAACGGGGGGGAGACCCAGTACTTC
TRBV4-1,TRBD1,15,.,TRBJ2-7,CASSQPVGQAYEQYF,TGCGCCAGCAGCCAGCCCGTGGGACAGGCCTACGAGCAGTACTTC
TRBV15,.,16,.,TRBJ1-5,CATSRSYRYSNQPQHF,TGTGCCACCAGCAGATCATACAGATATAGCAATCAGCCCCAGCATTTT
TRBV19,.,13,medium-sized,TRBJ2-7,CASSIGARAEQYF,TGTGCCAGTAGTATAGGAGCAAGAGCCGAGCAGTACTTC
TRBV5-1,.,13,.,TRBJ1-1,CASSLERQTEAFF,TGCGCCAGCAGCTTGGAAAGACAGACAGAAGCTTTCTTT
TRBV6-1,TRBD2,13,.,TRBJ2-3,CASRLARTDTQYF,TGTGCCAGCCGACTAGCGCGCACAGATACGCAGTATTTT
TRBV5-1,TRBD1,15,.,TRBJ1-1,CASSLLGRGNPEAFF,TGCGCCAGCAGCTTGTTGGGCAGGGGGAACCCTGAAGCTTTCTTT
TRBV2,.,14,.,TRBJ2-7,CASGQLAAQGEQYF,TGTGCCAGCGGGCAGCTGGCCGCTCAGGGCGAGCAGTACTTC
TRBV19,.,14,.,TRBJ2-1,CASSTGFSYNEQFF,TGTGCCAGTAGTACAGGGTTTTCCTACAATGAGCAGTTCTTC
TRBV5-1,TRBD2,13,.,TRBJ2-7,CASSLSGVYEQYF,TGCGCCAGCAGCCTTAGCGGGGTCTACGAGCAGTACTTC
TRBV9,TRBD1,14,.,TRBJ1-5,CASSVRDRGQPQHF,TGTGCCAGCAGCGTACGGGACAGGGGACAGCCCCAGCATTTT
TRBV5-1,TRBD2,14,.,TRBJ2-5,CASSSTSGEETQYF,TGCGCCAGCAGCTCTACTAGCGGGGAAGAGACCCAGTACTTC
TRBV18,.,16,.,TRBJ1-6,CASSPGQSSYNSPLHF,TGTGCCAGCTCACCAGGACAGAGCTCCTATAATTCACCCCTCCACTTT
TRBV11-2,.,16,.,TRBJ1-5,CASSYKRAGRWQPQHF,TGTGCCAGCAGCTACAAACGGGCGGGTCGCTGGCAGCCCCAGCATTTT
TRBV7-9,.,14,.,TRBJ1-2,CASSSVGRTNGYTF,TGTGCCAGCAGCTCCGTAGGACGGACAAATGGCTACACCTTC
TRBV18,TRBD2,16,.,TRBJ2-5,CASSPPGTSGQETQYF,TGTGCCAGCTCACCCCCCGGGACTAGCGGGCAAGAGACCCAGTACTTC
TRBV2,.,10,.,TRBJ2-5,CAMLEETQYF,TGTGCCATGCTAGAAGAGACCCAGTACTTC
TRBV30,TRBD1,13,.,TRBJ1-2,CAWRHRGLGGYTF,TGTGCCTGGAGGCACAGGGGGCTGGGGGGCTACACCTTC
TRBV2,TRBD1,13,.,TRBJ1-2,CATTDRANYGYTF,TGTGCCACAACGGACAGGGCGAACTATGGCTACACCTTC
TRBV6-5,TRBD1,15,.,TRBJ2-5,CASSYSTGGYETQYF,TGTGCCAGCAGTTACTCGACAGGGGGCTATGAGACCCAGTACTTC
TRBV6-1,TRBD1,13,.,TRBJ1-2,CASSATGDYGYTF,TGTGCCAGCAGTGCAACAGGGGACTATGGCTACACCTTC
TRBV7-2,TRBD2,16,.,TRBJ2-1,CASSLRLAGMPNEQFF,TGTGCCAGCAGCTTAAGACTAGCGGGCATGCCCAATGAGCAGTTCTTC
TRBV4-2,.,16,.,TRBJ2-2,CASSQDTRANTGELFF,TGTGCCAGCAGCCAAGACACCAGGGCGAACACCGGGGAGCTGTTTTTT
TRBV7-2,TRBD1,17,.,TRBJ2-6,CASSLRRDRAGANVLTF,TGTGCCAGCAGCTTGCGCCGGGACAGGGCTGGGGCCAACGTCCTGACTTTC
TRBV2,TRBD2,14,.,TRBJ2-5,CASKLLAGQETQYF,TGTGCCAGCAAATTACTAGCGGGCCAAGAGACCCAGTACTTC
TRBV6-5,.,12,.,TRBJ1-2,CASSYEGSGYTF,TGTGCCAGCAGTTACGAAGGGAGTGGCTACACCTTC
TRBV7-8,TRBD2,15,.,TRBJ2-1,CASSLPGLAANEQFF,TGTGCCAGCAGCCTCCCGGGACTAGCGGCTAATGAGCAGTTCTTC
TRBV28,.,16,.,TRBJ1-5,CASSRPPGLKDQPQHF,TGTGCCAGCAGCCGACCCCCGGGACTCAAGGATCAGCCCCAGCATTTT
TRBV6-1,TRBD1,14,.,TRBJ1-4,CASRGQGAREKLFF,TGTGCCAGCAGGGGACAGGGGGCGAGGGAAAAACTGTTTTTT
TRBV10-3,.,16,medium-sized,TRBJ1-1,CAISESALRTGVGAFF,TGTGCCATCAGTGAGTCGGCCCTACGGACGGGGGTGGGTGCTTTCTTT
TRBV11-2,TRBD2,15,.,TRBJ2-2,CASSLLAGGDGELFF,TGTGCCAGCAGCTTATTAGCGGGAGGGGATGGGGAGCTGTTTTTT